Listed below are T cell receptor beta chains from one sample, sequenced in a study of tumor-infiltrating lymphocytes in primary liver carcinoma. MiXCR, run by TCRdb on the multiplex PCR reads, gives a single entry per CDR3 protein. The sample carries tens of thousands of distinct CDR3 sequences, about 77% recorded once. The sequencing sample was made of liver tumor tissue from sampling region 5. The receptors were sampled from a man between 35 and 55 years old with primary liver carcinoma and hepatitis B virus infection. The CDR3 runs from the conserved cysteine through the conserved F or W.

>TRBV4-2
CASSQEGQGSQPQHF
>TRBV6-1
CACRSGNSEAFF
>TRBV4-1
CASSQVKGLNEQFF
>TRBV4-1
CANTRGFQQGSEQYF
>TRBV4-3
CANSLGQGPDTQYF
>TRBV6-1
CASSEAGIATNEKLFF
>TRBV11-3
CASSVGQFYEQHF
>TRBV11-3
CTGGVGQSYEQYF
>TRBV13
CVSSLTSGRAGGLFF
>TRBV29-1
CSVKTGTSGYNEQFF
>TRBV11-1
CACSRGEKLCF
>TRBV11-1
CASSSGGSSDGARTDTHYF
>TRBV5-1
CPSSLDGQYPGNTIYF
>TRBV11-2
CVSREGSPYTEQFF
>TRBV11-3
CASSAGSNTEAFF
>TRBV11-2
CASSLEYQSTDTQYF
>TRBV7-3
CANSYEAAYTQYF
>TRBV12-3/TRBV12-4
CASSWIGVVYVQFF
>TRBV29-1
CIVGDGTSQETQNF
>TRBV23-1
CASSRGLQGLVWGAFF
>TRBV19
CVSSIRAYAPEFF
>TRBV6-1
CASSGHEGATKNIQYF
>TRBV11-1
CDSSLRGDRGGTQYF
>TRBV11-2
CANSLRWTEENEQYF
>TRBV11-2
CARSLKGGLTNRPQQF
>TRBV11-2
CASSLGHGSYEQYF
>TRBV7-8
CARSSAGPKIHQPQHF
>TRBV4-3
CASSQVTSGRTGETRYF
>TRBV6-2/TRBV6-3
CASRTRGIGEQFF
>TRBV5-1
CASSRSSGRSYEQYF
>TRBV29-1
CSVEEVTGPGGRQYF
>TRBV7-9
CASSRVETGNNEQFF
>TRBV7-9
CTSSAISYEQYF
>TRBV11-2
CASSLDDRCYEQYF
>TRBV5-5
CASNSFGAGELFF
>TRBV4-2
CASSLLVGSNNEQFF
>TRBV11-1
CTNSVGGPNEQFF
>TRBV6-2/TRBV6-3
CASKDSEWYTEASF
>TRBV5-1
CASSTGTSNYSYNEQFF
>TRBV29-1
CIVEGLDRVGTCELFF